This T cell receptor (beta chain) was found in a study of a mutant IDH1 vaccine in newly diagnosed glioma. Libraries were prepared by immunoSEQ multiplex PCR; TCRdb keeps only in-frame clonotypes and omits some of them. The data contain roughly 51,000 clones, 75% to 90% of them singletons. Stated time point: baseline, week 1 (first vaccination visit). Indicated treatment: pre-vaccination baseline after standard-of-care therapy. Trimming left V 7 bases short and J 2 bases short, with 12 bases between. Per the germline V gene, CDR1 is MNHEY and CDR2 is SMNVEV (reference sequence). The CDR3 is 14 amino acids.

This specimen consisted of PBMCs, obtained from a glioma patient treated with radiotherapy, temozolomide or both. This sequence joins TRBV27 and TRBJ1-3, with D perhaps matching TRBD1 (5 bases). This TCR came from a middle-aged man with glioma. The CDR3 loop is CASKGTTTGNTIYF. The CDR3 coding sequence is TGTGCCAGCAAGGGGACTACCACTGGAAACACCATATATTTT.